One sample yielded the 10 T cell receptor beta chains listed below, sequenced in a study of T cells in narcolepsy. Clones were read by immunoSEQ multiplex PCR, and TCRdb kept only the in-frame ones, dropping some. The repertoire holds about 32,000 clones, with 60% to 85% as singletons. The source material was memory (CD45RA-) CD4+ T cells from blood. Receptors originate from a human donor in good health.

This clone has just a few counts. This rearrangement joins TRBV6-6 to TRBJ2-7; D tentatively reads TRBD1 or TRBD2 (5 bases each). Deletions cut 6 bases from V and 7 bases from J, with 19 bases between. This CDR3 region has 14 residues. Germline lookup yields CDR1 MNHNY and CDR2 SVGAGI (reference sequence). Here the CDR3 DNA reads TGTGCCAGCAGCGGGACGGCCGGATCGGGGGAGCAGTACTTC. It is translated as CASSGTAGSGEQYF.

CDR3 in amino acids: CASSYKGSQQYF. CDR3 bases: TGTGCCAGCAGTTACAAAGGGTCCCAGCAGTACTTC. The chain carries TRBV6-5 and TRBJ2-7; D is unresolved. Deletions cut 2 bases from V and 8 bases from J, with 10 bases between. CDR1 is MNHEY, CDR2 SVGAGI, per germline. The CDR3 has 12 amino acids.

The rearrangement links TRBV6-5 to TRBJ2-7, with 7 bases lining up with TRBD1. CDR1 and CDR2 (germline): MNHEY, SVGAGI. The CDR3 loop spans 13 amino acids. Trimming cost V 0 bases and J 4 bases; bases outside gene matches: 0. The CDR3 region has the DNA TGTGCCAGCAGTTACTCGGACAGGTACGAGCAGTACTTC. Translation: CASSYSDRYEQYF.

The sample holds a few counts of this clone. The chain links TRBV7-8 to TRBJ2-7; 10 nucleotides match TRBD1. Losses at the gene ends were 0 bases for V and 5 bases for J; bases not matched to a gene: 1. Germline V CDR1 and CDR2: SGHVS, FQNEAQ. This CDR3 contains 14 residues. CDR3 coding DNA: TGTGCCAGCAGCTTAGCAGGGACAGGGGACGAGCAGTACTTC. As protein: CASSLAGTGDEQYF.

The chain has TRBV29-1 and TRBJ1-3, with a tentative D call TRBD1 (5 bases). CDR1 SQVTM and CDR2 ANQGSEA come from the germline V gene. The CDR3 loop spans 14 amino acids. Trimming shortened V by 4 bases and J by 0 bases, and 10 bases separated the two germline ends. The CDR3 DNA follows: TGCAGCGTTGTTGGGGGTAACTCTGGAAACACCATATATTTT. This gives the protein CSVVGGNSGNTIYF.

The CDR3 is CASSQEPSSYEQYF. CDR3 nucleotides: TGCGCCAGCAGCCAAGAGCCAAGCTCCTACGAGCAGTACTTC. This chain connects TRBV5-1 to TRBJ2-7; D is unresolved. Between the trimmed V and J ends, which lost 4 bases and 0 bases, there was a span of 11 bases. This CDR3 comprises 14 residues. Looked up from germline, CDR1 is SGHRS and CDR2 is YFSETQ.

Within the sample, this clone is medium-sized. V gene TRBV27 combines with J gene TRBJ2-1; TRBD1 agrees at 8 bases. V was pared by 6 bases and J by 2 bases, with 0 bases of the junction left unmatched. CDR3 size: 13 residues. Looked up from germline, CDR1 is MNHEY and CDR2 is SMNVEV (reference sequence). CDR3 nucleotides: TGTGCCAGCAGGACAGGGGCCTACAATGAGCAGTTCTTC. Its translation is CASRTGAYNEQFF.

This clone was seen more than once but under ten times. The chain couples TRBV18 to TRBJ2-5; TRBD1 agrees at 8 bases. Judging by the DNA end, TRBJ2-7 fits better; the J call may be wrong. This CDR3 spans 15 amino acids. Germline V gene sequence: CDR1 KGHSH, CDR2 LQKENI. The CDR3 here is CASSPIGQGQYEQYF. CDR3 nucleotides: TGTGCCAGCTCACCAATCGGACAGGGTCAATACGAGCAGTACTTC.

This chain uses TRBV7-9 with TRBJ2-5; D uncertain. Trimming took off 5 bases at V and 4 bases at J, with 5 bases between the two ends. The CDR3 contains 11 residues. Germline-derived CDR1 and CDR2 are SEHNR and FQNEAQ (reference sequence). The chain's CDR3 is CASSRPETQYF. In DNA form, the CDR3 reads TGTGCCAGCAGCCGCCCAGAGACCCAGTACTTC.

This clone has a handful of counts. This chain connects TRBV30 to TRBJ2-2; D is ambiguous. The germline gives CDR1 GTSNPN, CDR2 SVGIG (reference sequence). The V and J ends lost 0 bases and 6 bases respectively, with 11 bases between them. The CDR3 is made up of 14 amino acids. In nucleotides, the CDR3 is TGTGCCTGGAGTGTTCGCTTGGTCCCCGGGGAGCTGTTTTTT. Protein sequence: CAWSVRLVPGELFF.